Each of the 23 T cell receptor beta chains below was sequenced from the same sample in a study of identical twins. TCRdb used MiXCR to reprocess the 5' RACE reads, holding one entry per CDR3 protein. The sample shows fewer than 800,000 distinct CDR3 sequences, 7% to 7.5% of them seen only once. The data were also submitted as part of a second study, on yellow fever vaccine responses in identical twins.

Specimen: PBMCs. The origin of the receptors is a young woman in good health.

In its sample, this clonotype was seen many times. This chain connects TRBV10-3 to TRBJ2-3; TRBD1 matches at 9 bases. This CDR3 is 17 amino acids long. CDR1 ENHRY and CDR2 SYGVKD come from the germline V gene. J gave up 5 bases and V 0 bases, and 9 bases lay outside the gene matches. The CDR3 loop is CAISESSQGTGRDTQYF. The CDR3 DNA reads TGTGCCATCAGTGAGTCGTCGCAGGGGACAGGGAGAGATACGCAGTATTTT.

The chain's CDR3 is CASSYDRDRGPTEAFF. The DNA of the CDR3 is TGTGCCAGCAGTTACGACCGGGACAGGGGGCCCACTGAAGCTTTCTTT. The chain recombines TRBV25-1 with TRBJ1-1, with 12 bases aligning to TRBD1. From germline, CDR1 is MGHDK and CDR2 SYGVNS. After removal of 5 bases from V and 4 bases from J, the junction contained 8 bases not matched to a gene. The CDR3 has 16 amino acids. The variable domain in full, completed from reference TRBV25-1 and TRBJ1-1, reads EADIYQTPRYLVIGTGKKITLECSQTMGHDKMYWYQQDPGMELHLIHYSYGVNSTEKGDLSSESTVSRIRTEHFPLTLESARPSHTSQYLCASSYDRDRGPTEAFFGQGTRLTVV.

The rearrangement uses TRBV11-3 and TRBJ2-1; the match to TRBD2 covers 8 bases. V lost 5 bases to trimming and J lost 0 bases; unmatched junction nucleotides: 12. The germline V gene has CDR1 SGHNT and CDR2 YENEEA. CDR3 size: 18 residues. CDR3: CASSSRSGTSSSYNEQFF. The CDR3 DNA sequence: TGTGCCAGCAGCAGCCGCTCCGGGACTAGTAGCTCCTACAATGAGCAGTTCTTC.

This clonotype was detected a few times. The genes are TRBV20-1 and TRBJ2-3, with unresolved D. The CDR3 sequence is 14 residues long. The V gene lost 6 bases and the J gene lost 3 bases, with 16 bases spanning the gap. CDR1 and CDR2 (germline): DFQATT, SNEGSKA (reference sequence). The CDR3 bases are TGCAGTGCCACAGACCCACGGGTGACAGATACGCAGTATTTT. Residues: CSATDPRVTDTQYF.

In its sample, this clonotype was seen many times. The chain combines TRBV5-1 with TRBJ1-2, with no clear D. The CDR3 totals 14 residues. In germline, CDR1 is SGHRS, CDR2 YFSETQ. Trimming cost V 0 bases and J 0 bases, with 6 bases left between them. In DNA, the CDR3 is TGCGCCAGCAGCTTGGACAGCTCTAACTATGGCTACACCTTC. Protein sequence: CASSLDSSNYGYTF.

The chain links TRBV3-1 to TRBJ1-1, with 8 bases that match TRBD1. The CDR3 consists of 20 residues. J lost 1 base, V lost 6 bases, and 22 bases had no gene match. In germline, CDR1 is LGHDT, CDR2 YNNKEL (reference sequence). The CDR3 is CASSHLTGDGHRLGNTEAFF. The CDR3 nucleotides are TGTGCCAGCAGTCATCTGACAGGGGACGGACACAGGCTAGGGAACACTGAAGCTTTCTTT. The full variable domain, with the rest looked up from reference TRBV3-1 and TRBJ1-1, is DTAVSQTPKYLVTQMGNDKSIKCEQNLGHDTMYWYKQDSKKFLKIMFSYNNKELIINETVPNRFSPKSPDKAHLNLHINSLELGDSAVYFCASSHLTGDGHRLGNTEAFFGQGTRLTVV.

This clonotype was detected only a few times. CDR3 DNA: TGTGCATTATTGGGAAACACTGAAGCTTTCTTT. Translated, it gives CALLGNTEAFF. The chain has TRBV19 and TRBJ1-1, with D unresolved. This CDR3 has 11 amino acids. CDR1 is LNHDA, CDR2 SQIVND, per germline (reference sequence).

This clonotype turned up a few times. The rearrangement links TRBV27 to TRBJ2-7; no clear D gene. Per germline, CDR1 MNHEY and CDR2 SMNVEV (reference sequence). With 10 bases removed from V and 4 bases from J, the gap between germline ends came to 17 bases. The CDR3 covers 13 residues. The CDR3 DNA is TGTGCCACCGCCCAGACCCCGGTGTACGAGCAGTACTTC. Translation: CATAQTPVYEQYF.

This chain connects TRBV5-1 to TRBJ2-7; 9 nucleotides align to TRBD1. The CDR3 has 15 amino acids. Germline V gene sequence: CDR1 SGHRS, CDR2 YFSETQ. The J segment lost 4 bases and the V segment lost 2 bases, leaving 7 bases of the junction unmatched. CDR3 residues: CASSFATGGLYEQYF. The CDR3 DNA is TGCGCCAGCAGCTTCGCGACAGGGGGTTTATACGAGCAGTACTTC.

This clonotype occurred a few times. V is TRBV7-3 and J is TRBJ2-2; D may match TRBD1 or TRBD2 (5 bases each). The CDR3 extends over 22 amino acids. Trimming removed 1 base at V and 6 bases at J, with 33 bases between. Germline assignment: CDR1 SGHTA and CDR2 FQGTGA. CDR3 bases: TGTGCCAGCAGCTTAAGTCCCCCTGCGTTCGCGTTCCCCGGGGCCAGGGCCGGGGAGCTGTTTTTT. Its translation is CASSLSPPAFAFPGARAGELFF.

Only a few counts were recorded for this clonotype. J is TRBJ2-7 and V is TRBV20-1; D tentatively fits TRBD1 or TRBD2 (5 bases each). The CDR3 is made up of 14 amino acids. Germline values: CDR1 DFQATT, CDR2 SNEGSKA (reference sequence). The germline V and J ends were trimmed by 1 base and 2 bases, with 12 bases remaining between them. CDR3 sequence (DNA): TGCAGTGCTAGAGGGGACCCCTCGGCCTACGAGCAGTACTTC. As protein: CSARGDPSAYEQYF.

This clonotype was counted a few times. CDR3 sequence (DNA): TGCGCCAGCAGCCTAGCCAGCCGGACAGGCGATGGAAAACTGTTTTTT. Amino acid sequence: CASSLASRTGDGKLFF. The V call is TRBV5-1, the J call TRBJ1-4; TRBD1 matches 7 bases. Losses at the gene ends were 4 bases for V and 10 bases for J; bases not matched to a gene: 16. The CDR3 loop spans 16 amino acids. Germline CDR1 is SGHRS and CDR2 is YFSETQ.

The CDR3 region has the DNA TGTGCCAGCAGCACTCTAGCGGGAGGTTCCCCTAGGGAGCAGTACTTC. Its translation is CASSTLAGGSPREQYF. The rearrangement joins TRBV12-3 or TRBV12-4 to TRBJ2-7; TRBD2 aligns across 11 bases. This CDR3 is 16 amino acids long. V was pared by 6 bases and J by 7 bases, with 14 bases of the junction left unmatched.

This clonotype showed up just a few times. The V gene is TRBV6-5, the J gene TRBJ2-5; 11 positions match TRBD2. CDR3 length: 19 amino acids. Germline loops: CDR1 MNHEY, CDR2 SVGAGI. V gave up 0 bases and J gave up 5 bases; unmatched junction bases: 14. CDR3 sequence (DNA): TGTGCCAGCAGTTACTCGAGTTTCCGTAGCGGGGGGGCCAGCGAGACCCAGTACTTC. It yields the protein CASSYSSFRSGGASETQYF.

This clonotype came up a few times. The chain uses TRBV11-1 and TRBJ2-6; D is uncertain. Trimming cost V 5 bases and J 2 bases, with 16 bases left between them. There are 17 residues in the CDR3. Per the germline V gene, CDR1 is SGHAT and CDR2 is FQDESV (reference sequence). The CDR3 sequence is CASSTEPSPTGANVLTF. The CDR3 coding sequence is TGTGCCAGCAGCACAGAACCAAGCCCGACTGGGGCCAACGTCCTGACTTTC. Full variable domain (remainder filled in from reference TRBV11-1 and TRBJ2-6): EAEVAQSPRYKITEKSQAVAFWCDPISGHATLYWYRQILGQGPELLVQFQDESVVDDSQLPKDRFSAERLKGVDSTLKIQPAELGDSAMYLCASSTEPSPTGANVLTFGAGSRLTVL.

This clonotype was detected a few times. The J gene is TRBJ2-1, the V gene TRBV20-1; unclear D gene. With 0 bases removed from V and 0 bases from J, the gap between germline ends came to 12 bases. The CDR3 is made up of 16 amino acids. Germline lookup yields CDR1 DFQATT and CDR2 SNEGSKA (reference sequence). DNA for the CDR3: TGCAGTGCTAGAGAGGCCCTACTGAGCTCCTACAATGAGCAGTTCTTC. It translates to CSAREALLSSYNEQFF.

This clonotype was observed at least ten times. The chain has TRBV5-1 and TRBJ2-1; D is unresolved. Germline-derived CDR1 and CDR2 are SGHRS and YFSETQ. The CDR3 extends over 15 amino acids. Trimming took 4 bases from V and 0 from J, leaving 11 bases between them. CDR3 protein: CASSILWSSYNEQFF. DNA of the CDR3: TGCGCCAGCAGCATACTATGGAGCTCCTACAATGAGCAGTTCTTC.

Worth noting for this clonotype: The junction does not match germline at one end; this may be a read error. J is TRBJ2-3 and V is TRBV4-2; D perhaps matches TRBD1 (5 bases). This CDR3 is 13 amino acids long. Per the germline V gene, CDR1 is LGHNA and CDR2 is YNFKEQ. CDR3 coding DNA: TGTGCCATCAGCTTGGGGCTCACAGATACGCAGTATTTT. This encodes CAISLGLTDTQYF.

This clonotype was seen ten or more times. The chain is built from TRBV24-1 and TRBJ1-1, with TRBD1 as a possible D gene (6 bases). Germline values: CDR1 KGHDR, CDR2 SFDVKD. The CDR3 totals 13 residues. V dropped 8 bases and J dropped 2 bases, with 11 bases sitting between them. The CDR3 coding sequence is TGTGCCACCACAAGGGGGGTTAACACTGAAGCTTTCTTT. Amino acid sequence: CATTRGVNTEAFF.

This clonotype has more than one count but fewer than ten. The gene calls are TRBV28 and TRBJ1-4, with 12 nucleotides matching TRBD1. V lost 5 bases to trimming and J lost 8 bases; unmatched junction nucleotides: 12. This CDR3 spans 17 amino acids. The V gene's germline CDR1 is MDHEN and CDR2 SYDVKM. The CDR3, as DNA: TGTGCCAGCAGTAATGCCCTCCGGGACAGGGGGCTCGAAAAACTGTTTTTT. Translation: CASSNALRDRGLEKLFF.

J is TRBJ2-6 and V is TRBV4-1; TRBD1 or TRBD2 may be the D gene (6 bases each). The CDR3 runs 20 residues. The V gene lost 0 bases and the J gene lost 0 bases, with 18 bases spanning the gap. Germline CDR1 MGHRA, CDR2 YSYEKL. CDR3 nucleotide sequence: TGCGCCAGCAGCCAAGATCCTCCTTATGGGGGGCTCTCTGGGGCCAACGTCCTGACTTTC. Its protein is CASSQDPPYGGLSGANVLTF.

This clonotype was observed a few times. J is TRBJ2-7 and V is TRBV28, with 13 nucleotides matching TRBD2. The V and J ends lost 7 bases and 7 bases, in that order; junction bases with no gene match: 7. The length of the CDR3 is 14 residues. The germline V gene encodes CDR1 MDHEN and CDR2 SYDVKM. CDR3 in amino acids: CASISPGLAGEQYF. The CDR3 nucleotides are TGTGCCAGCATCTCGCCGGGACTAGCGGGGGAGCAGTACTTC.

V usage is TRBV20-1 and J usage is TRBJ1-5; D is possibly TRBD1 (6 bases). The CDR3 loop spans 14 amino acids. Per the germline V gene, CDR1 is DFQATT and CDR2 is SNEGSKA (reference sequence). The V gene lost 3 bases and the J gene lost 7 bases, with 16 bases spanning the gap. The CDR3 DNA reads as TGCAGTGCTAGTTTAGGGGGGGGAACACAGCCCCAGCATTTT. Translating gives CSASLGGGTQPQHF.